These T cell receptor beta chains were read from a single sample in a study of read filtering for tumor transcriptome and immune sequencing. TCRdb re-derived calls from the reads in MiXCR, one entry per CDR3 protein. The sample consists of some 130,000 distinct CDR3 sequences, less than 15% of them appearing once. What was sequenced was a population of CD138-negative cells sorted from bone marrow. The receptor set was obtained from a donor aged 40 or over with multiple myeloma. Each CDR3 is given with its conserved first and last residue. D genes are given only for firm matches. Size is omitted from some rows. Given values are once, few, many or a class for expanded clones.

V	J	size	D	DNA	CDR3
TRBV7-2	TRBJ2-5	few	TRBD1	TGTGCCAGCAGCCCCACCCCGGGACAGCAAGAGACCCAGTACTTC	CASSPTPGQQETQYF
TRBV29-1	TRBJ2-1	many	NA	TGCAGCGTTTTGGGACCTAATGAGCAGTTCTTC	CSVLGPNEQFF
TRBV6-2/TRBV6-3	TRBJ2-7	many	TRBD1	TGTGCCAGCCTTAGTCCGGGACAGTTCTACGAGCAGTACTTC	CASLSPGQFYEQYF
TRBV7-6	TRBJ1-6	many	NA	TGTGCCAGCAGCTTAGAGTCGGGGCCTTCACCCCTCCACTTT	CASSLESGPSPLHF
TRBV29-1	TRBJ2-7	many	NA	TGCAGCGTTGAAGATCGTCGAGGGCGGGGGCTAACCTACGAGCAGTACTTC	CSVEDRRGRGLTYEQYF
TRBV6-4	TRBJ2-1	NA	TRBD1	TGTGTCAGCAGTGACTGGAACAGGGGGCAATCTAGGGGCGAGCAGTTCTTC	CVSSDWNRGQSRGEQFF
TRBV12-3/TRBV12-4	TRBJ1-5	many	NA	TGTGCCAGCAGTTTGGGGGGGCCCCAGCATTTT	CASSLGGPQHF
TRBV19	TRBJ2-7	many	NA	TGTGCCAGTAGAGGGTGGCGGGACGAGCAGTACTTC	CASRGWRDEQYF
TRBV11-3	TRBJ1-1	many	TRBD1	TGTGCCAGCAGCAGACCGGGACAGGGTATGAACACTGAAGCTTTCTTT	CASSRPGQGMNTEAFF
TRBV20-1	TRBJ2-7	few	NA	TGCAGTGCCCCCGGCTTTGGGAGAGGCTACGAGCAGTACTTC	CSAPGFGRGYEQYF
TRBV6-1	TRBJ1-1	NA	NA	TGTGCCGGCATTGGTAGCAAGATGAACACTGAAGCTTTCTTT	CAGIGSKMNTEAFF
TRBV6-2/TRBV6-3	TRBJ1-1	many	NA	TGTGCCAGCAGGGCCCCGGCGACTGAAGCTTTCTTT	CASRAPATEAFF
TRBV11-2	TRBJ2-5	many	NA	TGTGCCAGCAGCTTAGTATTGAGGGGACAAGAGACCCAGTACTTC	CASSLVLRGQETQYF
TRBV11-2	TRBJ2-7	many	NA	TGTGCCAGCAGCCAAGGGGAGCAGTACTTC	CASSQGEQYF
TRBV5-6	TRBJ1-1	many	NA	TGTGCCAGCACGCAAGAGGACACTGAAGCTTTCTTT	CASTQEDTEAFF
TRBV12-3/TRBV12-4	TRBJ1-5	many	TRBD1	TGTGCCAGCACTCCGGGACAGGGTGAAAATAGCAATCAGCCCCAGCATTTT	CASTPGQGENSNQPQHF
TRBV19	TRBJ2-7	NA	TRBD1	TGTGCCAGTAGTCTTCCGGGACAGACCTACGAGCAGTACTTC	CASSLPGQTYEQYF
TRBV6-2/TRBV6-3	TRBJ2-2	NA	NA	TGTGCCAGCGGCTGGATAAGGGGCGGGGAACTGTTTTTT	CASGWIRGGELFF
TRBV30	TRBJ1-1	NA	NA	TGTGCCTGGAGTGTACCGACAGATATGAACACTGAAGCTTTCTTT	CAWSVPTDMNTEAFF
TRBV3-1	TRBJ2-1	NA	TRBD2	TGTGCCAGCAGCCGAGGACTAGCGGGAGGTTCCTACAATGAGCAGTTCTTC	CASSRGLAGGSYNEQFF
TRBV5-1	TRBJ1-1	many	NA	TGCGCCAGCAGCTTCGGCCAGTTGGGTGAAGCTTTCTTT	CASSFGQLGEAFF
TRBV12-3/TRBV12-4	TRBJ2-3	many	TRBD1	TGTGCCAGCAGTTTCGAACAGGGGGCATCCGATACGCAGTATTTT	CASSFEQGASDTQYF
TRBV5-5	TRBJ1-1	many	NA	TGTGCCAGCAGCAGACGGGAGGCGAACACTGAAGCTTTCTTT	CASSRREANTEAFF
TRBV6-5	TRBJ2-7	NA	NA	TGTGCCAGCAGCCCTGGGGGATGGACGTCCGAGCAGTACTTC	CASSPGGWTSEQYF
TRBV20-1	TRBJ2-1	many	TRBD2	TGCAGTGCTAGATTGGCTAGCGGTTACAATGAGCAGTTCTTC	CSARLASGYNEQFF
TRBV15	TRBJ2-3	many	TRBD1	TGTGCCACCAGCGGGTACAGGGGGCCAGATACGCAGTATTTT	CATSGYRGPDTQYF
TRBV12-3/TRBV12-4	TRBJ1-1	many	NA	TGTGCCAGCAGTCCTCCGGGACACACTGAAGCTTTCTTT	CASSPPGHTEAFF
TRBV19	TRBJ2-7	many	TRBD2	TGTGCCAGTAGTATTACCCCTAGCGGGAGCTACGAGCAGTACTTC	CASSITPSGSYEQYF
TRBV28	TRBJ2-5	many	NA	TGTGCCAGCAGTTTAGGGTCAGGACACCTCCAAGAGACCCAGTACTTC	CASSLGSGHLQETQYF
TRBV4-2	TRBJ2-7	many	NA	TGTGCCAGCAGCCAAGATCCTGTGGGACAGCGGGCCTCCTACGAGCAGTACTTC	CASSQDPVGQRASYEQYF
TRBV3-1	TRBJ2-7	many	TRBD2	TGTGCCAGCAGCCAAGATCAACTAGCGACCTACGAGCAGTACTTC	CASSQDQLATYEQYF
TRBV12-3/TRBV12-4	TRBJ2-1	many	NA	TGTGCCAGCAGTGGCACCGGGACTTCCTACAATGAGCAGTTCTTC	CASSGTGTSYNEQFF
TRBV5-6	TRBJ2-1	many	TRBD2	TGTGCCAGCAGCTTAGTAGCGGGAGGGCCCGGTGAGCAGTTCTTC	CASSLVAGGPGEQFF
TRBV11-2	TRBJ1-1	many	NA	TGTGCCAGCAGCTTCGGACCTGAAGCTTTCTTT	CASSFGPEAFF
TRBV11-2	TRBJ2-3	few	NA	TGTGCCAGCAGCTTTCGACCGGATACGCAGTATTTT	CASSFRPDTQYF
TRBV4-3	TRBJ2-1	many	TRBD1	TGCGCCAGCAGCCAACCGGGACAGGCCTACAATGAGCAGTTCTTC	CASSQPGQAYNEQFF
TRBV18	TRBJ2-1	many	NA	TGTGCCAGCTCACCGTTACTAAGCTCCTACAATGAGCAGTTCTTC	CASSPLLSSYNEQFF
TRBV2	TRBJ1-1	many	NA	TGTGCCAGCAGTGAAGCTTGGGGAAAAGGGAACACTGAAGCTTTCTTT	CASSEAWGKGNTEAFF
TRBV4-2	TRBJ2-3	many	NA	TGTGCCAGCAGCCAAGATTTGGGGGCGGGACGCTTCACAGATAAGCAGTATTTT	CASSQDLGAGRFTDKQYF
TRBV9	TRBJ2-2	few	NA	TGTGCCAGCTCAAGCACCAAAGGGGAGAACACCGGGGAGCTGTTTTTT	CASSSTKGENTGELFF
TRBV7-9	TRBJ1-1	many	NA	TGTGCCAGTCGCGGAGACACTGAAGCTTTCTTT	CASRGDTEAFF
TRBV7-9	TRBJ2-5	many	NA	TGTGCCAGCAGCGCGCGGCTAGCCCCCCACATGGCCAACCAAGAGACCCAGTACTTC	CASSARLAPHMANQETQYF
TRBV5-5	TRBJ2-4	many	NA	TGTGCCAGCAGCTTGTTTAGGGGGGAACTAGCCAAAAACATTCAGTACTTC	CASSLFRGELAKNIQYF
TRBV11-3	TRBJ2-7	many	NA	TGTGCCAGCAGCTTATTCGGGAATTTAGGCTACGAGCAGTACTTC	CASSLFGNLGYEQYF
TRBV18	TRBJ2-7	many	NA	TGTGCCAGCTCACCCCCGGTTGCGGGGACCTACGAGCAGTACTTC	CASSPPVAGTYEQYF
TRBV27	TRBJ2-7	many	NA	TGTGCCAGCAGCCCTCTAGCTAGAGGCCCCGAGAGCGAGCAGTACTTC	CASSPLARGPESEQYF
TRBV5-4	TRBJ1-5	NA	TRBD1	TGTGCCAGCAGCGCAGACAGGGCCAGCAATCAGCCCCAGCATTTT	CASSADRASNQPQHF
TRBV29-1	TRBJ2-6	NA	NA	TGCAGCGTATCCGCCGGGGCCAGTGGAGCTGGGGCCAACGTCCTGACTTTC	CSVSAGASGAGANVLTF
TRBV12-3/TRBV12-4	TRBJ2-5	many	TRBD2	TGTGCCAGCAGTTTAACTAGCGGTGTCCAAGAGACCCAGTACTTC	CASSLTSGVQETQYF
TRBV7-8	TRBJ2-1	many	NA	TGTGCCAGCAGCTCTCTGCTAGGGTCCTCCTACAATGAGCAGTTCTTC	CASSSLLGSSYNEQFF